Listed here are 6 T cell receptor beta chains from one sample, sequenced in a study of naive and memory T cell subsets. Study outcomes and limitations: Possibly reflecting memory cells re-expressing CD45RA, a few larger clonotypes occurred in naive repertoires, especially CD8.

An equimolar mix of two oligonucleotides served as the beta constant-region primer for TRBC1 and TRBC2. The ligated cDNA underwent four PCR rounds using SP2 and nested alpha and beta constant-region primers. TCRdb reprocessed the UMI-ligation and nested PCR reads via MiXCR and lists one record per CDR3 protein. The sample lists 90,000 to 120,000 distinct CDR3 sequences; about 14% were seen once. Their cognate antigens are unknown. Sequencing was carried out using naive CD8+ T cells from blood. The receptors come from a human donor in good health.

This clonotype was seen ten or more times. The rearrangement links TRBV4-2 to TRBJ2-3, with TRBD2 identical over 12 bases. The CDR3 is 16 amino acids. From germline, CDR1 is LGHNA and CDR2 YNFKEQ. V dropped 4 bases and J dropped 2; count of bases not matched to a gene: 4. The CDR3 nucleotides are TGTGCCAGCAGCCCCCGGACTAGCGGGATCACAGATACGCAGTATTTT. Amino acid sequence: CASSPRTSGITDTQYF.

The sample holds a few counts of this clonotype. The chain recombines TRBV29-1 with TRBJ2-3; D may be TRBD2 (5 bases). The V end was cut by 4 bases, the J end by 2 bases, with 19 bases between. The CDR3 consists of 16 residues. Germline assignment: CDR1 SQVTM and CDR2 ANQGSEA. CDR3 coding DNA: TGCAGCGTTGTGGGTGCAGGCAGAGGGCCCACAGATACGCAGTATTTT. Protein sequence: CSVVGAGRGPTDTQYF.

Worth noting for this clonotype: Germline and junction disagree at one end, which may indicate a read error. J is TRBJ2-3 and V is TRBV12-3 or TRBV12-4; D is unclear. The CDR3 sequence is 15 residues long. The chain's CDR3 is CASSLEDGGRRPPEF. The CDR3, as DNA: TGTGCCAGCAGTTTAGAGGATGGTGGGCGGAGACCCCCTGAATTT.

The chain couples TRBV3-1 to TRBJ2-7; D gene unclear. V dropped 6 bases and J dropped 3 bases, with 15 bases sitting between them. The CDR3 totals 14 residues. CDR1 and CDR2 (germline): LGHDT, YNNKEL (reference sequence). DNA for the CDR3: TGTGCCAGCAGAGCTAATACTGGCCTCTACGAGCAGTACTTC. It specifies CASRANTGLYEQYF.

This clonotype has ten or more counts. The chain carries TRBV19 and TRBJ2-1; no reliable D call. CDR3 size: 15 residues. Trimming cost V 3 bases and J 0 bases, with 9 bases left between them. CDR1 and CDR2 from the germline V gene are LNHDA and SQIVND (reference sequence). The CDR3 loop reads CASSISQSSYNEQFF. For the CDR3, the DNA is TGTGCCAGTAGTATCAGTCAGAGCTCCTACAATGAGCAGTTCTTC.

The table lists this clonotype with a few counts. The chain is built from TRBV6-5 and TRBJ1-1; D unclear. Trimming removed 0 bases at V and 0 bases at J, with 11 bases between. Germline CDR1 reads MNHEY; CDR2 reads SVGAGI. The CDR3 is made up of 16 amino acids. The CDR3 coding sequence is TGTGCCAGCAGTTACTCTCCCGAGAACCTGAACACTGAAGCTTTCTTT. This gives the protein CASSYSPENLNTEAFF.